What follows describes a single TCR beta chain. The antigen remains undetermined. The germline gives CDR1 MNHEY, CDR2 SMNVEV (reference sequence). The CDR3 totals 13 residues. V was clipped by 8 bases and J by 7 bases, with 15 bases between them. These data belong to a study of shared clonotypes between healthy human individuals. Background on the study: There were three CD4 naive, three CD4 memory, two CD8 naive and one CD8 memory plates per donor. General study points: Clonotypes not shared had lower generation probabilities than those common to all four donors. A small donor pool kept down the genetic and exposure-history diversity that was represented.

An assay was performed, and its level was deep. Clones were sequenced by immunoSEQ multiplex PCR, and TCRdb holds only the in-frame ones, with some missing. The sample includes a few million clones, around 93% of them seen just once. Positive CCR7 selection of CD45RO-negative cells yielded the naive CD8 cells, and terminally differentiated effector memory CD45RA+ cells were excluded. This clonotype was sampled from a man between 18 and 35 years old in good health. Some clones in this sample may be carry-over from other donors' samples. The genes are TRBV27 and TRBJ2-1, with a possible D match to TRBD2 (6 bases). The sequenced sample was naive CD8+ T cells from PBMCs. CDR3 sequence: CASGRLVPNEQFF. The DNA of the CDR3 is TGTGCCAGCGGAAGACTAGTCCCAAATGAGCAGTTCTTC.